The 27 T cell receptor beta chains in this list originate from one sample, sequenced in a study of blood T cell repertoires in COVID-19. The method was immunoSEQ multiplex PCR; TCRdb's version includes in-frame clones alone and lacks a portion of them. This table holds about 260,000 clones, 88% found once. The sequenced sample was PBMCs or T cells enriched from blood (not recorded which). These receptors were taken from a middle-aged woman who had been exposed to COVID-19.

The V gene is TRBV15, the J gene TRBJ1-4, with a possible D match to TRBD1 (5 bases). This CDR3 has 15 residues. Per the germline V gene, CDR1 is LNHNV and CDR2 is YYDKDF (reference sequence). The V end was cut by 0 bases, the J end by 2 bases, with 7 bases between. The CDR3 DNA reads TGTGCCACCAGCAGAGATCCAGGGACTAATGAAAAACTGTTTTTT. Amino acids: CATSRDPGTNEKLFF.

This sequence joins TRBV10-3 and TRBJ2-2; D call uncertain. Trimming removed 4 bases from V and 5 bases from J, with 5 bases in between. The CDR3 has 12 amino acids. Germline lookup yields CDR1 ENHRY and CDR2 SYGVKD. The CDR3 is CAISAGTGELFF. The CDR3 nucleotides are TGTGCCATCAGTGCCGGGACCGGGGAGCTGTTTTTT.

The chain uses TRBV7-9 and TRBJ2-2; 9 nucleotides line up with TRBD1. With 8 bases clipped from V and 4 bases from J, the junction kept 11 bases outside the gene matches. Per germline, CDR1 SEHNR and CDR2 FQNEAQ (reference sequence). The CDR3 contains 16 residues. The CDR3 sequence: CASPAKGTGITGELFF. DNA of the CDR3: TGTGCCAGCCCGGCGAAGGGGACAGGGATCACCGGGGAGCTGTTTTTT.

V is TRBV28 and J is TRBJ1-3; no clear D. CDR3 length: 15 amino acids. Germline CDR1 is MDHEN and CDR2 is SYDVKM. With 2 bases removed from V and 3 bases from J, the gap between germline ends came to 11 bases. As DNA, the CDR3 is TGTGCCAGCAGTTTAGGGAGGGCAAGTGGAAACACCATATATTTT. Its translation: CASSLGRASGNTIYF. Supplemented by reference TRBV28 and TRBJ1-3, the full variable domain reads DVKVTQSSRYLVKRTGEKVFLECVQDMDHENMFWYRQDPGLGLRLIYFSYDVKMKEKGDIPEGYSVSREKKERFSLILESASTNQTSMYLCASSLGRASGNTIYFGEGSWLTVV.

The chain combines TRBV2 with TRBJ2-2; 11 bases align to TRBD1. Germline trimming cut 3 bases from V and 7 bases from J; bases unmatched to any gene: 13. Germline V gene sequence: CDR1 SNHLY, CDR2 FYNNEI. The CDR3 covers 18 residues. In DNA, the CDR3 is TGTGCCAGCAGTGATACTGGACAGGGGGCTCCTTTAAACGGGGAGCTGTTTTTT. Its translation: CASSDTGQGAPLNGELFF.

This clone was detected once. The chain joins TRBV28 to TRBJ2-7, with D tentatively TRBD2 (5 bases). Between the trimmed V and J ends, which lost 3 bases and 0 bases, there was a span of 12 bases. The germline CDR1 and CDR2 sequences are MDHEN and SYDVKM. This CDR3 is built from 15 residues. CDR3: CASSFGSDNSYEQYV. CDR3 DNA sequence: TGTGCCAGCAGTTTCGGTAGCGATAACTCCTACGAGCAGTACGTC.

The rearrangement joins TRBV4-3 to TRBJ2-2, with D perhaps matching TRBD1 (5 bases). Germline loops: CDR1 LGHNA, CDR2 YSLEER. The CDR3 is 16 residues long. Trimming stripped 0 bases from V and 1 base from J, with 9 bases between. The CDR3 protein is CASSQDRGRNTGELFF. The CDR3, as DNA: TGCGCCAGCAGCCAAGATAGGGGCCGGAACACCGGGGAGCTGTTTTTT.

This rearrangement joins TRBV19 to TRBJ1-1; 7 bases align to TRBD1. CDR3 length equals 13 residues. Germline CDR1 is LNHDA and CDR2 is SQIVND (reference sequence). With 5 bases clipped from V and 3 bases from J, the junction kept 3 bases outside the gene matches. CDR3 sequence (DNA): TGTGCCAGTAGTCATGACAGGGACACTGAAGCTTTCTTT. Translating it yields CASSHDRDTEAFF.

V and J are TRBV19 and TRBJ1-3; D is unresolved. Deletions cut 4 bases from V and 8 bases from J, with 18 bases between. The CDR3 runs 15 residues. Germline V gene data show CDR1 as LNHDA and CDR2 as SQIVND (reference sequence). The CDR3 coding sequence is TGTGCCAGTAGTACGGGGTTTTCACGAGGAGACACCATATATTTT. It yields the protein CASSTGFSRGDTIYF.

This clone is a singleton in its sample. The chain carries TRBV7-3 and TRBJ2-3, with 8 bases aligning to TRBD2. Germline CDR1 reads SGHTA; CDR2 reads FQGTGA. V was pared by 4 bases and J by 15 bases, with 9 bases of the junction left unmatched. This CDR3 region has 12 residues. This CDR3 is CASSSPGTSIYF. The CDR3 DNA sequence: TGTGCCAGCAGCTCGCCCGGGACTAGTATTTATTTT.

J is TRBJ2-1 and V is TRBV9; D is unclear. The CDR3 is made up of 14 amino acids. With 4 bases removed from V and 1 base from J, the gap between germline ends came to 9 bases. Germline V lookup: CDR1 SGDLS, CDR2 YYNGEE. CDR3 sequence: CASSLTGSYNEQFF. For the CDR3, the DNA is TGTGCCAGCAGCCTAACCGGGTCCTACAATGAGCAGTTCTTC.

The rearrangement uses TRBV12-3 or TRBV12-4 and TRBJ2-7, with 8 bases that match TRBD2. The CDR3 totals 13 residues. V trimming: 5 bases; J trimming: 6 bases; junction bases outside the gene matches: 6. The CDR3: CASSPGLVSEQYV. For the CDR3, the DNA is TGTGCCAGCAGTCCGGGACTAGTATCCGAGCAGTACGTC.

The V call is TRBV3-1 (or the pseudogene TRBV3-2), the J call TRBJ1-2; D is perhaps TRBD1 (6 bases). The CDR3 is made up of 14 amino acids. Germline V CDR1 and CDR2: LGHDT, YNNKEL (reference sequence). The ends were cut back, 0 bases at V and 7 bases at J, with 12 bases in the middle. Here the CDR3 reads CASSQETGKAGYTF. CDR3 DNA sequence: TGTGCCAGCAGCCAAGAAACAGGGAAGGCTGGCTACACCTTC.

The chain uses TRBV29-1 and TRBJ2-5; weak D call: TRBD1 (5 bases). Germline-derived CDR1 and CDR2 are SQVTM and ANQGSEA. V dropped 4 bases and J dropped 5 bases, with 17 bases sitting between them. The CDR3 is 14 amino acids. Here the CDR3 reads CSVVNRVKGETQYF. The CDR3 nucleotides are TGCAGCGTTGTGAATAGAGTGAAGGGGGAGACCCAGTACTTC.

The chain joins TRBV5-8 to TRBJ2-7; TRBD1 agrees at 9 bases. Germline CDR1 and CDR2: SGHTS and YDEGEE. The CDR3 has 15 residues. V shed 5 bases, J shed 2 bases, and the junction held 8 bases outside the gene matches. Written as DNA, the CDR3 is TGTGCCAGCAGGGGGGCCGGGACAGGGACCTACGAGCAGTACTTC. Protein product: CASRGAGTGTYEQYF. Together with reference TRBV5-8 and TRBJ2-7, the CDR3 gives the full variable domain: EAGVTQSPTHLIKTRGQQATLRCSPISGHTSVYWYQQALGLGLQFLLWYDEGEERNRGNFPPRFSGRQFPNYSSELNVNALELEDSALYLCASRGAGTGTYEQYFGPGTRLTVT.

This clone was counted a single time. This rearrangement joins TRBV19 to TRBJ2-2; 9 bases fit TRBD1. The CDR3 has 16 residues. CDR1 LNHDA and CDR2 SQIVND come from the germline V gene (reference sequence). V lost 4 bases, J lost 6 bases, and 9 bases stayed unmatched. CDR3 in amino acids: CASSTYRTGDPGELFF. CDR3 nucleotides: TGTGCCAGTAGTACCTATCGGACAGGGGATCCCGGGGAGCTGTTTTTT.

In the case of this clone: One end of the junction varies from germline; a read error may be responsible. The genes are TRBV19 and TRBJ2-3; 9 nucleotides agree with TRBD1. Germline CDR1 is LNHDA and CDR2 is SQIVND (reference sequence). The CDR3 covers 17 residues. For the CDR3, the DNA is TGTGCCAGTACTATAGGGATCGGGACAGGGTCATCCGATACGCAGTATTTT. Translated, it gives CASTIGIGTGSSDTQYF.

This clone has only one observation. The chain has TRBV19 and TRBJ1-3, with D unclear. The V and J ends lost 4 bases and 0 bases respectively, with 16 bases between them. The V gene's germline CDR1 is LNHDA and CDR2 SQIVND (reference sequence). CDR3 size: 17 residues. In DNA, the CDR3 is TGTGCCAGTAGTACGCTCCCCAGCGCCGGCTCTGGAAACACCATATATTTT. As protein: CASSTLPSAGSGNTIYF. Full variable domain (missing parts from reference TRBV19 and TRBJ1-3): DGGITQSPKYLFRKEGQNVTLSCEQNLNHDAMYWYRQDPGQGLRLIYYSQIVNDFQKGDIAEGYSVSREKKESFPLTVTSAQKNPTAFYLCASSTLPSAGSGNTIYFGEGSWLTVV.

The chain joins TRBV5-4 to TRBJ2-5; TRBD1 matches 8 bases. Germline lookup yields CDR1 SGHNT and CDR2 YYREEE (reference sequence). The CDR3 is made up of 14 amino acids. V was pared by 2 bases and J by 2 bases, with 2 bases of the junction left unmatched. This CDR3 reads CASSFDRGQETQYF. CDR3 nucleotide sequence: TGTGCCAGCAGCTTTGACAGGGGACAAGAGACCCAGTACTTC.

The V call is TRBV19, the J call TRBJ1-2, with D possibly being TRBD1 (5 bases). The CDR3 runs 15 residues. Germline V gene lookup returns CDR1 LNHDA and CDR2 SQIVND (reference sequence). V was pared by 4 bases and J by 5 bases, with 17 bases between. The CDR3 protein is CASSRGLGVSYGYTF. CDR3 bases: TGTGCCAGTAGTAGGGGACTCGGGGTATCGTATGGCTACACCTTC. The full variable domain, its missing parts supplied by reference TRBV19 and TRBJ1-2, is DGGITQSPKYLFRKEGQNVTLSCEQNLNHDAMYWYRQDPGQGLRLIYYSQIVNDFQKGDIAEGYSVSREKKESFPLTVTSAQKNPTAFYLCASSRGLGVSYGYTFGSGTRLTVV.

This chain's CDR3 is CASSIDRAPSYNEQFF. In DNA, the CDR3 is TGTGCCAGCAGCATTGACAGGGCTCCTTCCTACAATGAGCAGTTCTTC. This chain links TRBV25-1 with TRBJ2-1; 7 bases line up with TRBD1. Germline CDR1 and CDR2: MGHDK and SYGVNS. CDR3 size: 16 residues. Trimming at V came to 6 bases and at J to 1 base, leaving 9 bases not matched to a gene.

This sequence joins TRBV15 and TRBJ2-5, with D possibly TRBD1 on 5 matching bases. CDR1 and CDR2 (germline): LNHNV, YYDKDF (reference sequence). The CDR3 is made up of 14 amino acids. V was pared by 0 bases and J by 2 bases, with 7 bases between. For the CDR3, the DNA is TGTGCCACCAGCAGAGACAGGGTGCAAGAGACCCAGTACTTC. The encoded protein is CATSRDRVQETQYF. Full variable domain (rest looked up from reference TRBV15 and TRBJ2-5): DAMVIQNPRYQVTQFGKPVTLSCSQTLNHNVMYWYQQKSSQAPKLLFHYYDKDFNNEADTPDNFQSRRPNTSFCFLDIRSPGLGDTAMYLCATSRDRVQETQYFGPGTRLLVL.

This clone occurred a few times. The chain carries TRBV5-5 and TRBJ2-5; TRBD1 agrees at 11 bases. The CDR3 runs 16 residues. V shed 4 bases, J shed 2 bases, and the junction held 7 bases outside the gene matches. Germline values: CDR1 SGHKS, CDR2 YYEKEE (reference sequence). The CDR3 coding sequence is TGTGCCAGCAGCAAGGTCGGGACAGGGGGACAAGAGACCCAGTACTTC. It encodes CASSKVGTGGQETQYF.

The gene calls are TRBV4-3 and TRBJ1-4; D remains unclear. The length of the CDR3 is 16 residues. V dropped 0 bases and J dropped 1 base, with 9 bases sitting between them. Germline-derived CDR1 and CDR2 are LGHNA and YSLEER. As DNA, the CDR3 is TGCGCCAGCAGCCAAGAGTGGAGGCGAACTAATGAAAAACTGTTTTTT. This sequence encodes CASSQEWRRTNEKLFF.

V is TRBV29-1 and J is TRBJ2-1; unclear D gene. The CDR3 sequence is 14 residues long. Germline V gene sequence: CDR1 SQVTM, CDR2 ANQGSEA. The V end lost 3 bases, the J end lost 3 bases, and 12 bases lay between the germline ends. CDR3 sequence: CSVDGGRDYNEQFF. The CDR3 DNA follows: TGCAGCGTTGATGGCGGCAGAGACTACAATGAGCAGTTCTTC.

The genes are TRBV6-5 and TRBJ2-7; TRBD2 aligns across 12 bases. The CDR3 sequence is 15 residues long. After removal of 6 bases from V and 2 bases from J, the junction contained 5 bases not matched to a gene. The germline V gene has CDR1 MNHEY and CDR2 SVGAGI. CDR3 loop: CASRGGLAGPYEQYV. The CDR3 DNA reads as TGTGCCAGCAGGGGCGGACTAGCGGGGCCCTACGAGCAGTACGTC.

The rearrangement links TRBV6-5 to TRBJ2-2; D possibly corresponds to TRBD1 (5 bases). The ends were cut back, 11 bases at V and 4 bases at J, with 11 bases in the middle. CDR3 length: 12 amino acids. Germline CDR1 is MNHEY and CDR2 is SVGAGI. The CDR3 nucleotides read TGTGCCGTAGGGGCTACCACCGGGGAGCTGTTTTTT. Encoded protein: CAVGATTGELFF.